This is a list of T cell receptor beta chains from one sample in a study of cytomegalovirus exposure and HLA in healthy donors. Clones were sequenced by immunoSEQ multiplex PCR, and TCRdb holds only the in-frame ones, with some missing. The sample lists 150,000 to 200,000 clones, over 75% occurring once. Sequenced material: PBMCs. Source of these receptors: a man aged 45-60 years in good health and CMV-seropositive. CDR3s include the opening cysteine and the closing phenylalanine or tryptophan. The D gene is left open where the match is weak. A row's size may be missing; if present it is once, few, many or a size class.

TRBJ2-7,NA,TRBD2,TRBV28,TGTGCCAGCAGTTCCCGACTAGCGGGGGGGGCCTACGAGCAGTACTTC,CASSSRLAGGAYEQYF
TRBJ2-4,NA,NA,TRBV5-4,TGTGCCAGCAGTATTGACAGCAAAGCCAAAAACATTCAGTACTTC,CASSIDSKAKNIQYF
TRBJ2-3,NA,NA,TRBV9,TGTGCCAGCAGCGTAGTTGTAGCGGAAAGCACAGATACGCAGTATTTT,CASSVVVAESTDTQYF
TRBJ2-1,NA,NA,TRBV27,TGTGCCAGCGCCCCGGGGTACAATGAGCAGTTCTTC,CASAPGYNEQFF
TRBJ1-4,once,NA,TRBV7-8,TGTGCCAGCAGCCCAGGGAGGACTAATGAAAAACTGTTTTTT,CASSPGRTNEKLFF
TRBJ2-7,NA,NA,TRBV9,TGTGCCAGCAGCGAAGGGGGCGAGCAGTACTTC,CASSEGGEQYF
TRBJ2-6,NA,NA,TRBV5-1,TGCGCCAGCAGCTTGGACAGGGCTGGGGCCAACGTCCTGACTTTC,CASSLDRAGANVLTF
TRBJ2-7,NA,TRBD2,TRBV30,TGTGCCTGGAGTCACTCGGGGGGGCTCTACGAGCAGTACTTC,CAWSHSGGLYEQYF
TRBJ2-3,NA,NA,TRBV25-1,TGTGCCAGCAGTGAAGGCCCTAGTTACACAGATACGCAGTATTTT,CASSEGPSYTDTQYF
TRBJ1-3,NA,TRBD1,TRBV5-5,TGTGCCAGCAGCTTAGCAACAGGGGCAGGAAACACCATATATTTT,CASSLATGAGNTIYF
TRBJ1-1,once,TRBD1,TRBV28,TGTGCCAGCAGTTTCCGGGGACAGATGAACACTGAAGCTTTCTTT,CASSFRGQMNTEAFF
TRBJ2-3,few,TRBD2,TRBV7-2,TGTGCCAGCAGCTTAAGTCTAGCGGGAGCGCAAGATACGCAGTATTTT,CASSLSLAGAQDTQYF
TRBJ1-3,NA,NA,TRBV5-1,TGCGCCAGCAGCGCCGAGGACAGCCAACGGAACACCATATATTTT,CASSAEDSQRNTIYF
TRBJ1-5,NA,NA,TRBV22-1,TGTCCTGGGAGCGCGTTATCTCAGCCCCAGCATTTT,CPGSALSQPQHF
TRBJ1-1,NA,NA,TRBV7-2,TGTGCCAGCAGCTTGATGGCAGGTAGCGCTGAAGCTTTCTTT,CASSLMAGSAEAFF
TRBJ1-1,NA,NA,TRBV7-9,TGTGCCAGCAGCATGGATCTGACTTTGAACACTGAAGCTTTCTTT,CASSMDLTLNTEAFF
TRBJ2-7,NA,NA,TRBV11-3,TGTGCCAGCAGCTTAGCGGGACACGGTCCCTACGAGCAGTACTTC,CASSLAGHGPYEQYF
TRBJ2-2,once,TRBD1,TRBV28,TGTGCCAGCAGTCCCGGGACAGGCTACACCGGGGAGCTGTTTTTT,CASSPGTGYTGELFF
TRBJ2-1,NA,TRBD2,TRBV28,TGTGCCAGCAGACCGTCGAGCGGGATGAGCTATGAGCAGTTCTTC,CASRPSSGMSYEQFF
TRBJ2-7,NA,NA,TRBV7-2,TGTGCCAGCAGCTTTAGCGGAATGAGCTCCTACGAGCAGTACTTC,CASSFSGMSSYEQYF
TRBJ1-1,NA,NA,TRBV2,TGTGCCAGCAGTGATTCCCCGTTCCCTGAAGCTTTCTTT,CASSDSPFPEAFF
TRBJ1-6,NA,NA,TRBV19,TGTGCCAGTAAGGTCCTAGGCAATTCACCCCTCCACTTT,CASKVLGNSPLHF
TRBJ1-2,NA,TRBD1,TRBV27,TGTGCCAGCAGCCTGATTCACAGGGGGTTAACCTTC,CASSLIHRGLTF
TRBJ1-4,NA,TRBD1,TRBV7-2,TGTGCCAGCAGCCGACAGGGGCGCGGAGAAAAACTGTTTTTT,CASSRQGRGEKLFF
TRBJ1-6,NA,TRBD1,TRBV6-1,TGTGCCAGCAGAATCGGACAGGGGTTTCGCTCACCCCTCCACTTT,CASRIGQGFRSPLHF
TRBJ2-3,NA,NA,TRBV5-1,TGCGCCAGCGCGTCACCTTCAGGGGGGAACACAGATACGCAGTATTTT,CASASPSGGNTDTQYF
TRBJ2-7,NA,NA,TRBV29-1,TGCAGCGTTGAGGGGGCGCAGCCCTACTTCTACGAGCAGTACTTC,CSVEGAQPYFYEQYF
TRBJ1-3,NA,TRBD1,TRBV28,TGTGCCAGCAGGGGGACAGGGGTCTCTGGAAACACCATATATTTT,CASRGTGVSGNTIYF
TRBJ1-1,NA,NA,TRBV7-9,TGTGCCAGCAGCTTACAGCGGCGGGGGCGAGGGGGTTCGAGTGAAGCTTTCTTT,CASSLQRRGRGGSSEAFF
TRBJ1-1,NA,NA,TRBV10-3,TGTGCCATCAGTCCGCAGGGTAACACTGAAGCTTTCTTT,CAISPQGNTEAFF
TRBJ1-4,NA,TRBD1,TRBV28,TGTGCCAGCAGTTCGGGACAGGGCTTTGAAAAACTGTTTTTT,CASSSGQGFEKLFF
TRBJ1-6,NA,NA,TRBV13,TGTGCCAGCAGCTTATCAGGGAGGAATTCACCCCTCCACTTT,CASSLSGRNSPLHF
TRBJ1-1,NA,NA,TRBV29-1,TGCAGCGGCAATACAGGGAACACTGAAGCTTTCTTT,CSGNTGNTEAFF
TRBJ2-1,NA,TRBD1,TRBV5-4,TGTGCCAGCAGCTTAAGACAGGGATATGAGCAGTTCTTC,CASSLRQGYEQFF
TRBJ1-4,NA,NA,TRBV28,TGTGCCAGCAGCGGTGGTTGGCAGGGTAATGAAAAACTGTTTTTT,CASSGGWQGNEKLFF
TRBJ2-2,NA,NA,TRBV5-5,TGTGCCAGCAGCTTGGATCTGGGGGGCACCGGGGAGCTGTTTTTT,CASSLDLGGTGELFF
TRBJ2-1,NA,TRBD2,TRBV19,TGTGCCAGTAGTATAATAAGAAGCGGGGGCTCCCTGAGCTCCTACAATGAGCAGTTCTTC,CASSIIRSGGSLSSYNEQFF
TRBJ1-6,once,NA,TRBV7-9,TGTGCCAGCAGCTTCCCAGGGGCAAATTCACCCCTCCACTTT,CASSFPGANSPLHF
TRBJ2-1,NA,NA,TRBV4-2,TGTGCCAGCAGCCAGGAGGGACCGGCAATCCGTAATGAGCAGTTCTTC,CASSQEGPAIRNEQFF
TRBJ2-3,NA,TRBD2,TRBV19,TGTGCCAGTAGCCTATTGCTAGCGGGCACAGATACGCAGTATTTT,CASSLLLAGTDTQYF
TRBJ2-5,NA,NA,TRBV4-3,TGCGCCAGCAGCCAAGAAGGTTCTGGGGGCTGGGAGACCCAGTACTTC,CASSQEGSGGWETQYF
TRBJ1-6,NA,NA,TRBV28,TGTGCCAGCAGCTTCCCTGGCGAGGAGAGTTCACCCCTCCACTTT,CASSFPGEESSPLHF
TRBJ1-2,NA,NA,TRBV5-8,TGTGCCAGCAGCCCTTGGAGAATACCTGGCTACACCTTC,CASSPWRIPGYTF
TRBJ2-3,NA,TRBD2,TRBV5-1,TGCGCCAGCAGCGGATTAGCGGGGGGGACAGATACGCAGTATTTT,CASSGLAGGTDTQYF
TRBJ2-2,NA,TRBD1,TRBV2,TGTGCCAGCGGGAGACAGGGGGTTAGTTCCGGGGAGCTGTTTTTT,CASGRQGVSSGELFF
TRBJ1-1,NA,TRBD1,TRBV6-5,TGTGCCAGCAGTTTTCAGGGGGGGAACACTGAAGCTTTCTTT,CASSFQGGNTEAFF
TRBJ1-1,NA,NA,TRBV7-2,TGTGCCAGCAGCTTAGGTTTCACGAGAAGTGAAGCTTTCTTT,CASSLGFTRSEAFF
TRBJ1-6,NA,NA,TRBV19,TGTGCCAGTAGTATGGAAGGGAGACCCCTCCACTTT,CASSMEGRPLHF